This TCR beta chain is drawn from a study of blood T cell repertoires in COVID-19. V lost 4 bases and J lost 5; bases outside the gene matches: 12. CDR1 MGHRA and CDR2 YSYEKL come from the germline V gene. The CDR3 spans 16 residues. Produced via immunoSEQ multiplex PCR; TCRdb's table is partial and in-frame only. The top ten hold around 15% of the sample, which has fewer than 250,000 clones, about 90% seen once. Sequencing used PBMCs or T cells enriched from blood (not recorded which). The rearrangement uses TRBV4-1 and TRBJ2-5, with 8 bases aligning to TRBD2. This TCR was sampled from a man aged 25 to 40 who had been exposed to COVID-19. As DNA, the CDR3 is TGCGCCAGCAGCCGAATGCCGTCGGCTAGCGGGGAGACCCAGTACTTC. It encodes CASSRMPSASGETQYF.